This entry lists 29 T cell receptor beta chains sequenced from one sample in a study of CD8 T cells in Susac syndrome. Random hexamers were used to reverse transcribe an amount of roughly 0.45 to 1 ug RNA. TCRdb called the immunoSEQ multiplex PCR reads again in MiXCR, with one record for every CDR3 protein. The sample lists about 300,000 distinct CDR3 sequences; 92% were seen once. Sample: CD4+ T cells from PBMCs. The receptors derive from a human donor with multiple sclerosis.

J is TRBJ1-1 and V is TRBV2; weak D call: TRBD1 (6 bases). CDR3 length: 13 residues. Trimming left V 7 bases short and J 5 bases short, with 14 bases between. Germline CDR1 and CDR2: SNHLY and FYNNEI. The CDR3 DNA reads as TGTGCCAGCACGGGACAAATGGGAACTGAAGCTTTCTTT. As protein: CASTGQMGTEAFF.

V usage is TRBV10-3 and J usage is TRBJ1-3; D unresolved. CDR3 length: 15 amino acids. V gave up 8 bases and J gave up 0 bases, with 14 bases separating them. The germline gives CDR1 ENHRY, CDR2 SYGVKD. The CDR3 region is CAICEEGLSGNTIYF. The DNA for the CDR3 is TGTGCCATCTGCGAGGAAGGGCTCTCTGGAAACACCATATATTTT.

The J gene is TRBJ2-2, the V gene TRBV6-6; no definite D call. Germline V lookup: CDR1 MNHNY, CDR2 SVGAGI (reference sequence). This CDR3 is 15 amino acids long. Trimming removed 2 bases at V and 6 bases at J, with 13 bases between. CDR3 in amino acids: CASSYVFEVPGELFF. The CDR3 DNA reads TGTGCCAGCAGTTACGTGTTTGAAGTGCCCGGGGAGCTGTTTTTT.

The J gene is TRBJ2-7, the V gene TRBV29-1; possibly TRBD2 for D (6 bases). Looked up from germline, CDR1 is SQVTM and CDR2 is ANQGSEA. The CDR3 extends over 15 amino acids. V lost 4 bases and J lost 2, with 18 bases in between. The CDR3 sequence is CSVAGDSSRPYEQYF. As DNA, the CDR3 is TGCAGCGTTGCGGGGGATTCTTCCCGACCCTACGAGCAGTACTTC.

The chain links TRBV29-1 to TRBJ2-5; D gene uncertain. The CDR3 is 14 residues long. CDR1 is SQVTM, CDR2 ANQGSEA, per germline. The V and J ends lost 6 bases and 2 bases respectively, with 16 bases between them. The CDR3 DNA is TGCAGCGTCTACTCGAGACGGCAACAAGAGACCCAGTACTTC. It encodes CSVYSRRQQETQYF.

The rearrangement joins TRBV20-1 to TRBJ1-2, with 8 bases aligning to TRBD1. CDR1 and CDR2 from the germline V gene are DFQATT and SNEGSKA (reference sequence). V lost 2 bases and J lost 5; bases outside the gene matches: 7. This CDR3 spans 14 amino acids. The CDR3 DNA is TGCAGTGCTAGACAAACGGGACAGGCATATGGCTACACCTTC. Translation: CSARQTGQAYGYTF.

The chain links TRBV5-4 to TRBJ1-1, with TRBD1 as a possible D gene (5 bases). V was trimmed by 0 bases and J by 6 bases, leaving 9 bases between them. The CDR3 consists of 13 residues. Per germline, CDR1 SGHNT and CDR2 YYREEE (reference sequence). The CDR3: CASSLDRYPEAFF. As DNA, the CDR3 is TGTGCCAGCAGCTTGGACAGGTATCCTGAAGCTTTCTTT.

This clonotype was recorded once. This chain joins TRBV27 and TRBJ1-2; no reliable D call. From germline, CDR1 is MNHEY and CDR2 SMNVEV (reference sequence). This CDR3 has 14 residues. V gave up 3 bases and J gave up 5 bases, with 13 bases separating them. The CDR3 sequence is CASSLSGLGYGYTF. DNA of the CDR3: TGTGCCAGCAGTTTGTCGGGCCTTGGATATGGCTACACCTTC.

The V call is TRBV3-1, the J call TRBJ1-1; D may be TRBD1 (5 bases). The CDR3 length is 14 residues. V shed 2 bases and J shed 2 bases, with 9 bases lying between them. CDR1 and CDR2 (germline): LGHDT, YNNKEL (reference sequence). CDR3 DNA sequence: TGTGCCAGCAGCCAATTCGACAGTAACACTGAAGCTTTCTTT. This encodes CASSQFDSNTEAFF.

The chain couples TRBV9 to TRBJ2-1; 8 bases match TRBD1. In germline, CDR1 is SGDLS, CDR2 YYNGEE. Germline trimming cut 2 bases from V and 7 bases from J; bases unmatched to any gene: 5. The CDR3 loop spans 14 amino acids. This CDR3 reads CASSVGDRGNEQFF. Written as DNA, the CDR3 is TGTGCCAGCAGCGTGGGTGACAGGGGAAATGAGCAGTTCTTC. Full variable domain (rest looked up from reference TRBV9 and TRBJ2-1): DSGVTQTPKHLITATGQRVTLRCSPRSGDLSVYWYQQSLDQGLQFLIQYYNGEERAKGNILERFSAQQFPDLHSELNLSSLELGDSALYFCASSVGDRGNEQFFGPGTRLTVL.

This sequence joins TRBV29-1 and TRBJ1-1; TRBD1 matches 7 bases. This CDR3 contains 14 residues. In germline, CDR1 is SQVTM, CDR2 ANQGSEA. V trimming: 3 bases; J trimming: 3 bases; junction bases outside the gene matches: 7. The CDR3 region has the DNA TGCAGCGTTGAGTCAGGGACAGCCTACACTGAAGCTTTCTTT. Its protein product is CSVESGTAYTEAFF. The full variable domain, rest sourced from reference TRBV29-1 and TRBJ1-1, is SAVISQKPSRDICQRGTSLTIQCQVDSQVTMMFWYRQQPGQSLTLIATANQGSEATYESGFVIDKFPISRPNLTFSTLTVSNMSPEDSSIYLCSVESGTAYTEAFFGQGTRLTVV.

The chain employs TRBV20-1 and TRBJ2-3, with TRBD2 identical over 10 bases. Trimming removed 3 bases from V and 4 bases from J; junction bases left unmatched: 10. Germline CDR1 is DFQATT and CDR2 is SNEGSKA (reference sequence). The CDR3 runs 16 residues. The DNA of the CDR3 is TGCAGTGCTAGGCCCGGGGGAGCGGGAGGGCCAGATACGCAGTATTTT. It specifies CSARPGGAGGPDTQYF.

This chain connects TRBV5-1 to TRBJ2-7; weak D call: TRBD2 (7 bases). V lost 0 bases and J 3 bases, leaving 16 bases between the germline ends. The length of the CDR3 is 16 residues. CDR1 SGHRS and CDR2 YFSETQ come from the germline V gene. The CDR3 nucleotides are TGCGCCAGCAGCTTGGGCAGCGCAGGGGAGGGCTACGAGCAGTACTTC. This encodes CASSLGSAGEGYEQYF.

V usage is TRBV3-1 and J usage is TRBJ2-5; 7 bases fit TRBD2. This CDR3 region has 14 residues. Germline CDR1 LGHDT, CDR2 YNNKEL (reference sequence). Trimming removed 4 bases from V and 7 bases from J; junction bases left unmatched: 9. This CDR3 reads CASSLTSAGRTQYF. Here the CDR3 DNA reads TGTGCCAGCAGCCTCACTAGCGCCGGGAGGACCCAGTACTTC.

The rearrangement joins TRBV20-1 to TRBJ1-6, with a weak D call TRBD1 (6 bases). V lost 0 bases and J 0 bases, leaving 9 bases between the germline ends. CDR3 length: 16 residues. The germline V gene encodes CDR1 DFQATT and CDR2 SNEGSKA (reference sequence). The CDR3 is CSARDRGNSYNSPLHF. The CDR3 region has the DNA TGCAGTGCTAGAGATAGGGGGAACTCCTATAATTCACCCCTCCACTTT.

The CDR3 nucleotides are TGTGCCAGCAGTCAGACTAGCGGGTTGCCCTACGAGCAGTACTTC. This gives the protein CASSQTSGLPYEQYF. The chain combines TRBV12-3 or TRBV12-4 with TRBJ2-7, with 10 bases aligning to TRBD2. V gave up 5 bases and J gave up 2 bases; unmatched junction bases: 6. This CDR3 contains 15 residues.

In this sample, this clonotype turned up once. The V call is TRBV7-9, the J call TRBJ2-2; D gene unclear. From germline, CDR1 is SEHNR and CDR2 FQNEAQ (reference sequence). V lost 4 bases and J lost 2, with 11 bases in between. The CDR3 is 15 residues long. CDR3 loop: CASSSGSPNTGELFF. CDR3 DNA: TGTGCCAGCAGCTCCGGGTCTCCTAACACCGGGGAGCTGTTTTTT.

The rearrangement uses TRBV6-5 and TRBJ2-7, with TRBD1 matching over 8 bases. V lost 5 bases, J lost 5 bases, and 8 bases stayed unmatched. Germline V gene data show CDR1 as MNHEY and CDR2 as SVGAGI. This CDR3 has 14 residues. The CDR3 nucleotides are TGTGCCAGCAGTAGACAGGGGCTTAGGAACGAGCAGTACTTC. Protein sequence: CASSRQGLRNEQYF.

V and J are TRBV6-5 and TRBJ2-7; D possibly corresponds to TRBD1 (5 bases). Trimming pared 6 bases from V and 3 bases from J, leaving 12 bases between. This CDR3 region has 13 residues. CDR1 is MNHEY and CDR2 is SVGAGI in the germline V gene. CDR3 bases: TGTGCCAGCAGCCGGGCCAGGGACTACGAGCAGTACTTC. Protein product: CASSRARDYEQYF.

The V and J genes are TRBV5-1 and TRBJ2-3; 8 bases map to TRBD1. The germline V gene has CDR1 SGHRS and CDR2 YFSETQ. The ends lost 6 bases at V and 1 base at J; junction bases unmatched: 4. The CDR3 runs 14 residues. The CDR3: CASKRGQGTDTQYF. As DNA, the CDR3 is TGCGCCAGCAAAAGGGGACAGGGCACAGATACGCAGTATTTT.

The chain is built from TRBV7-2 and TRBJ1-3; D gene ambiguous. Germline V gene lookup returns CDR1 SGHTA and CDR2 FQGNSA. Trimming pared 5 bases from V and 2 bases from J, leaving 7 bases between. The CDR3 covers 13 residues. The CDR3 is CASSPDTGNTIYF. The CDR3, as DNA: TGTGCCAGCAGCCCTGATACTGGAAACACCATATATTTT.

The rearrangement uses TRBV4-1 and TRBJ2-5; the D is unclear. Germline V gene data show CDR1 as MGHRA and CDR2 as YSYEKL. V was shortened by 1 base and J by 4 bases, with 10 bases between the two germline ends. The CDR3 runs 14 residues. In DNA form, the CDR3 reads TGCGCCAGCAGCCAAGTGGAGAAAGTAGAGACCCAGTACTTC. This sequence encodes CASSQVEKVETQYF.

Written as DNA, the CDR3 is TGCAGTGCTAGAGATTTGTGGACTGAAGCTTTCTTT. Translating it yields CSARDLWTEAFF. This rearrangement joins TRBV20-1 to TRBJ1-1; D not resolved. Germline CDR1 DFQATT, CDR2 SNEGSKA (reference sequence). The CDR3 runs 12 residues. V was cut by 0 bases and J by 5 bases, with 7 bases left in between.

Here the CDR3 reads CASSQESMQAASSYNEQFF. The CDR3, as DNA: TGCGCCAGCAGCCAAGAATCGATGCAGGCGGCGAGCTCCTACAATGAGCAGTTCTTC. The chain links TRBV4-1 to TRBJ2-1; D uncertain. The length of the CDR3 is 19 residues. V was clipped by 0 bases and J by 0 bases, with 18 bases between them. Germline-derived CDR1 and CDR2 are MGHRA and YSYEKL.

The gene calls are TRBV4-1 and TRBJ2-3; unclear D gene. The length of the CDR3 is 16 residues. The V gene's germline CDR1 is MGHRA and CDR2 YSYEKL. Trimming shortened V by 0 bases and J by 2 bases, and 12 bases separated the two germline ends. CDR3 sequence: CASSQEGRPHTDTQYF. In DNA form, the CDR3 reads TGCGCCAGCAGCCAAGAGGGCCGACCACACACAGATACGCAGTATTTT.

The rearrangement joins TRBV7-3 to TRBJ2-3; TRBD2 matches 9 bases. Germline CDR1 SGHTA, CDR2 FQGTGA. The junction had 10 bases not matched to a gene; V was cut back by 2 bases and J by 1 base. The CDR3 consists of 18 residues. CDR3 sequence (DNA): TGTGCCAGCAGCTTAGAACCTTTTGCGGGAGGGGGCACAGATACGCAGTATTTT. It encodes CASSLEPFAGGGTDTQYF.

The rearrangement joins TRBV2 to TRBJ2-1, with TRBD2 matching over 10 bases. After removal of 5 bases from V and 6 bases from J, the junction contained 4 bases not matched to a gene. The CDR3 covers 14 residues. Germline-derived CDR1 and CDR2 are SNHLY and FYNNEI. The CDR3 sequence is CASSRTSGVNEQFF. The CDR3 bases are TGTGCCAGCAGTCGGACTAGCGGAGTCAATGAGCAGTTCTTC.

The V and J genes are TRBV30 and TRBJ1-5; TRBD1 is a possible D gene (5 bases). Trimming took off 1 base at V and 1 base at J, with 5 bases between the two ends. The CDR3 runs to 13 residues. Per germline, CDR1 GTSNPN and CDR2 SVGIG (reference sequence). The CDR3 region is CAWSGDSNQPQHF. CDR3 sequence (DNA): TGTGCCTGGAGTGGGGACAGCAATCAGCCCCAGCATTTT. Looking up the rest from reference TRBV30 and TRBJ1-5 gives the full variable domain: SQTIHQWPATLVQPVGSPLSLECTVEGTSNPNLYWYRQAAGRGLQLLFYSVGIGQISSEVPQNLSASRPQDRQFILSSKKLLLSDSGFYLCAWSGDSNQPQHFGDGTRLSIL.

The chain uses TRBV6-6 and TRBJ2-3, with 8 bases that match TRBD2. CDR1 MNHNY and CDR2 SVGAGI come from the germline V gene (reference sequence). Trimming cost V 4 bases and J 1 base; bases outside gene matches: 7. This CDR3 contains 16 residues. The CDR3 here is CASSSPGLVGTDTQYF. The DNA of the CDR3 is TGTGCCAGCAGTTCACCGGGACTAGTAGGCACAGATACGCAGTATTTT.